This T cell receptor beta chain was sequenced for a study of T cells in Graves' hyperthyroidism and ophthalmopathy. Study-wide results and limits: Separation of ophthalmopathy from stable hyperthyroidism was achieved by a 13 V-J model. Most clonotypes expanded in thyroid above 0.001 were likewise present in blood.

TCR beta CDR3 regions were amplified from RNA. First-round RT-PCR targeting the TCR CDR3 was performed with the HTBI primer set. TCRdb re-analysed the multiplex PCR reads in MiXCR, keeping a single row per CDR3 protein. The repertoire holds 600,000 to 650,000 distinct CDR3 sequences, with about 20% as singletons. Each person with ophthalmopathy scored at least 3 on the Clinical Activity Score, reached NOSPECS grade 4 or higher, and had been ill under 3 months. It was over 9.5 ml of fresh peripheral blood that supplied the PBMCs. This clonotype was seen more than once but under ten times. Its antigen is currently unknown. The CDR3 extends over 16 amino acids. CDR1 is MDHEN, CDR2 SYDVKM, per germline. Trimming took 3 bases from V and 5 from J, leaving 17 bases between them.

The sample comprised blood. V usage is TRBV28 and J usage is TRBJ1-5; D is possibly TRBD1 (6 bases). This TCR was sampled from a man aged 30 to 45 with Graves' ophthalmopathy. The CDR3 here is CASSFFGGRWDQPQHF. In DNA, the CDR3 is TGTGCCAGCAGTTTTTTTGGGGGGCGCTGGGATCAGCCCCAGCATTTT.